The 11 T cell receptor beta chains below were found in one sample sequenced in a study of T cell responses to AZD1222 COVID-19 vaccine. Some clones are missing from TCRdb's copy, which holds only in-frame ones; the method was immunoSEQ multiplex PCR. The repertoire consists of roughly 180,000 clones, with 85% to 90% occurring once and the leading ten covering approximately 2.7%. The starting material was peripheral blood, obtained on day 0 of MenACWY control vaccination. The receptors here all came from an adult in good health.

This rearrangement joins TRBV6-5 to TRBJ1-5; 7 bases match TRBD1. CDR1 is MNHEY, CDR2 SVGAGI, per germline. This CDR3 contains 14 residues. V shed 6 bases and J 6 bases; nucleotides not matched to a gene: 8. DNA for the CDR3: TGTGCCAGCAGCCAAGAGGGGGCCTCTCAGCCCCAGCATTTT. This gives the protein CASSQEGASQPQHF.

The chain recombines TRBV7-3 with TRBJ2-2; TRBD1 agrees at 8 bases. CDR1 SGHTA and CDR2 FQGTGA come from the germline V gene. The CDR3 runs 16 residues. The V and J ends lost 2 bases and 6 bases, in that order; junction bases with no gene match: 8. CDR3 protein: CASSLGPGQGAGELFF. In DNA, the CDR3 is TGTGCCAGCAGCTTAGGGCCTGGACAGGGAGCCGGGGAGCTGTTTTTT.

The rearrangement links TRBV27 to TRBJ1-2, with 11 bases lining up with TRBD1. Trimming removed 4 bases from V and 7 bases from J; junction bases left unmatched: 8. The CDR3 is 15 residues long. Germline V CDR1 and CDR2: MNHEY, SMNVEV (reference sequence). The CDR3 loop reads CASSSRTGGTSGYTF. CDR3 in DNA: TGTGCCAGCAGTTCACGGACAGGGGGCACCTCTGGCTACACCTTC.

The chain is built from TRBV7-8 and TRBJ2-1, with D hard to call. Germline V gene sequence: CDR1 SGHVS, CDR2 FQNEAQ. The CDR3 is made up of 15 amino acids. The V end was cut by 2 bases, the J end by 0 bases, with 8 bases between. CDR3 sequence (DNA): TGTGCCAGCAGCTTAAGGCTAAGCTCCTACAATGAGCAGTTCTTC. As protein: CASSLRLSSYNEQFF.

The rearrangement uses TRBV18 and TRBJ1-2, with no clear D. The CDR3 sequence is 14 residues long. In germline, CDR1 is KGHSH, CDR2 LQKENI. Trimming shortened V by 2 bases and J by 5 bases, and 12 bases separated the two germline ends. The CDR3 loop is CASSPIEQNYGYTF. CDR3 nucleotide sequence: TGTGCCAGCTCACCAATTGAGCAGAATTATGGCTACACCTTC. Looking up the rest from reference TRBV18 and TRBJ1-2 gives the full variable domain: NAGVMQNPRHLVRRRGQEARLRCSPMKGHSHVYWYRQLPEEGLKFMVYLQKENIIDESGMPKERFSAEFPKEGPSILRIQQVVRGDSAAYFCASSPIEQNYGYTFGSGTRLTVV.

The chain combines TRBV3-1 (or the pseudogene TRBV3-2) with TRBJ1-6; 7 nucleotides line up with TRBD1. CDR1 is LGHDT and CDR2 is YNNKEL in the germline V gene (reference sequence). CDR3 length: 14 amino acids. V lost 4 bases, J lost 10 bases, and 7 bases stayed unmatched. The CDR3, as DNA: TGTGCCAGCAGCCGTCGCGGGACAGACTCACCCCTCCACTTT. Translated, it gives CASSRRGTDSPLHF.

This rearrangement joins TRBV27 to TRBJ2-7; no firm D call. The CDR3 extends over 14 amino acids. Germline CDR1 MNHEY, CDR2 SMNVEV (reference sequence). With 6 bases removed from V and 3 bases from J, the gap between germline ends came to 15 bases. The CDR3 DNA reads TGTGCCAGCAGCCGAGGTGGCACCGGCTACGAGCAGTACTTC. Its protein product is CASSRGGTGYEQYF.

The V call is TRBV28, the J call TRBJ1-2; 8 bases fit TRBD1. Looked up from germline, CDR1 is MDHEN and CDR2 is SYDVKM. CDR3 size: 13 residues. The trim removed 8 bases at V and 4 bases at J, leaving 6 bases unmatched. For the CDR3, the DNA is TGTGCCAGCTGGAGACAGGGGATCTATGGCTACACCTTC. It translates to CASWRQGIYGYTF.

This chain joins TRBV30 and TRBJ1-6; D is perhaps TRBD1 (6 bases). Germline CDR1 is GTSNPN and CDR2 is SVGIG (reference sequence). V was cut by 6 bases and J by 8 bases, with 20 bases left in between. CDR3 length: 15 residues. The CDR3 here is CACQRGGARDSPLHF. The DNA for the CDR3 is TGTGCCTGCCAAAGGGGGGGGGCTCGGGATTCACCCCTCCACTTT.

The J gene is TRBJ1-6, the V gene TRBV30, with a possible D match to TRBD1 (6 bases). The CDR3 extends over 13 amino acids. Trimming pared 3 bases from V and 8 bases from J, leaving 11 bases between. CDR1 GTSNPN and CDR2 SVGIG come from the germline V gene (reference sequence). The CDR3 coding sequence is TGTGCCTGGAGCGAGGCAGGGGATTCACCCCTCCACTTT. Translating it yields CAWSEAGDSPLHF. Supplemented by reference TRBV30 and TRBJ1-6, the full variable domain reads SQTIHQWPATLVQPVGSPLSLECTVEGTSNPNLYWYRQAAGRGLQLLFYSVGIGQISSEVPQNLSASRPQDRQFILSSKKLLLSDSGFYLCAWSEAGDSPLHFGNGTRLTVT.

The chain joins TRBV3-1 (or the pseudogene TRBV3-2) to TRBJ2-7; the match to TRBD2 covers 10 bases. Germline V CDR1 and CDR2: LGHDT, YNNKEL (reference sequence). V gave up 4 bases and J gave up 3 bases; unmatched junction bases: 6. CDR3 length equals 15 residues. This CDR3 is CASSPWTSGDYEQYF. The CDR3 nucleotides are TGTGCCAGCAGCCCTTGGACTAGCGGAGACTACGAGCAGTACTTC.